This T cell receptor beta chain comes out of a study of shared clonotypes between healthy human individuals. Trimming shortened V by 2 bases and J by 10 bases, and 11 bases separated the two germline ends. This CDR3 is built from 12 residues. Per the germline V gene, CDR1 is SGHTA and CDR2 is FQGNSA. The assay was immunoSEQ multiplex PCR, and TCRdb's table has in-frame clones only and misses some. The table includes 550,000 to 700,000 clones, about 80% detected once. This chain uses TRBV7-2 with TRBJ1-1; no clear D gene. This receptor was obtained from a woman under 40 in good health. Sequencing was done on a sample of memory CD4+ T cells sorted from blood. Subset noted: CD45RA-negative fraction. The CDR3 reads CASSLLGLAAFF. DNA for the CDR3: TGTGCCAGCAGCTTATTGGGCCTCGCAGCTTTCTTT. Variable domain in full (rest from reference TRBV7-2 and TRBJ1-1): GAGVSQSPSNKVTEKGKDVELRCDPISGHTALYWYRQSLGQGLEFLIYFQGNSAPDKSGLPSDRFSAERTGGSVSTLTIQRTQQEDSAVYLCASSLLGLAAFFGQGTRLTVV.